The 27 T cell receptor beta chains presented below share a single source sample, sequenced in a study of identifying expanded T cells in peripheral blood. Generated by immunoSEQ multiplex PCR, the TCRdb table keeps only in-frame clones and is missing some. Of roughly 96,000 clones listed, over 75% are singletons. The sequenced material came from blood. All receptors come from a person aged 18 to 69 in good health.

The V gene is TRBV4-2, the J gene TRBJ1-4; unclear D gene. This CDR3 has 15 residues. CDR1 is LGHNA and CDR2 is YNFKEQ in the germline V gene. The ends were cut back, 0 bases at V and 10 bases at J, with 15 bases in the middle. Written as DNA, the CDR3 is TGTGCCAGCAGCCAAGATCGGATGTCCGGAGGAAAACTGTTTTTT. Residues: CASSQDRMSGGKLFF.

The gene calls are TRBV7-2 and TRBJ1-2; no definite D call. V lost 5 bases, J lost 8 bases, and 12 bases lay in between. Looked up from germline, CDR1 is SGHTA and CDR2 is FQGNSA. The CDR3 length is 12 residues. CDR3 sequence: CASSLVMSGYTF. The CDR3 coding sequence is TGTGCCAGCAGCCTTGTTATGTCGGGCTACACCTTC.

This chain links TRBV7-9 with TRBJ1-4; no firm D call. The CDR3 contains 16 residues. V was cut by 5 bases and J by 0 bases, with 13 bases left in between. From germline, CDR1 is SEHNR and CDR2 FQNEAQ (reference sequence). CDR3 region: CASSPWGGSTNEKLFF. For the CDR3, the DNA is TGTGCCAGCAGCCCTTGGGGAGGGTCAACTAATGAAAAACTGTTTTTT.

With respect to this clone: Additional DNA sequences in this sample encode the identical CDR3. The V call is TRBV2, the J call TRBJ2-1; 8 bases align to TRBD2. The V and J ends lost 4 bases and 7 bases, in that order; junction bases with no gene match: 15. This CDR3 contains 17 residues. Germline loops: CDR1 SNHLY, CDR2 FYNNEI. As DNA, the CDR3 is TGTGCCAGCAGTGCAACTGGGACTAGTGGGGGGAGGAATGAGCAGTTCTTC. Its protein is CASSATGTSGGRNEQFF.

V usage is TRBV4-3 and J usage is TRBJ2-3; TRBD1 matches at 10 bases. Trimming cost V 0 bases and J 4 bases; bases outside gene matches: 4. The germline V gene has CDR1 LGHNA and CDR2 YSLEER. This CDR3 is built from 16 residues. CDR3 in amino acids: CASSQDKGQGSDTQYF. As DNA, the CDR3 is TGCGCCAGCAGCCAAGATAAGGGACAGGGGTCAGATACGCAGTATTTT.

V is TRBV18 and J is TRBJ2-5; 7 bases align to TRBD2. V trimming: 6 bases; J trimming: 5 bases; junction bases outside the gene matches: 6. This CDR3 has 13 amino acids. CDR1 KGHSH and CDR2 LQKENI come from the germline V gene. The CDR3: CASSPSGMETQYF. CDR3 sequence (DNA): TGTGCCAGCTCCCCCAGCGGGATGGAGACCCAGTACTTC.

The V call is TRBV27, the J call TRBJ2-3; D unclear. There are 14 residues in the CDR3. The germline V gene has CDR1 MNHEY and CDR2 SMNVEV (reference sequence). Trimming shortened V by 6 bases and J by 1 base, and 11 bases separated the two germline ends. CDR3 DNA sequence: TGTGCCAGCAGGGAACCGAGACGCACAGATACGCAGTATTTT. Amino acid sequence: CASREPRRTDTQYF.

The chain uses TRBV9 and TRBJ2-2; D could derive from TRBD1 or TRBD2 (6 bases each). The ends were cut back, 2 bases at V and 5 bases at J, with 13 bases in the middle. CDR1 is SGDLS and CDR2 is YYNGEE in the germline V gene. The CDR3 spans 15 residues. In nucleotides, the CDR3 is TGTGCCAGCAGCGTGCGGGACAACAGAACCGGGGAGCTGTTTTTT. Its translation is CASSVRDNRTGELFF. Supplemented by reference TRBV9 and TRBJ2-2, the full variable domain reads DSGVTQTPKHLITATGQRVTLRCSPRSGDLSVYWYQQSLDQGLQFLIQYYNGEERAKGNILERFSAQQFPDLHSELNLSSLELGDSALYFCASSVRDNRTGELFFGEGSRLTVL.

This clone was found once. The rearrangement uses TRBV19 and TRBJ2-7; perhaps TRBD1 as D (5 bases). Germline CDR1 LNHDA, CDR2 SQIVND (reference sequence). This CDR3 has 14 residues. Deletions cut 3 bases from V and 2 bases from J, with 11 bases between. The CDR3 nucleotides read TGTGCCAGTAGTATTTGGGGCACCCCCTACGAGCAGTACTTC. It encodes CASSIWGTPYEQYF.

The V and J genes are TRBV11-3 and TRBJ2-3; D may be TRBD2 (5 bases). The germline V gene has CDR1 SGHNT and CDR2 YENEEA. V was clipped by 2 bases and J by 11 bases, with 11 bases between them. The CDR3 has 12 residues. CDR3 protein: CASSLNGVKQYF. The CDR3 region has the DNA TGTGCCAGCAGCTTAAACGGGGTAAAGCAGTATTTT.

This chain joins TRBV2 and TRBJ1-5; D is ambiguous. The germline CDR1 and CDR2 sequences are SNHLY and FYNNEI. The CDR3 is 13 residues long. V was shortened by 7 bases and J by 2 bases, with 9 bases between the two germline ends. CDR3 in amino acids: CASTYGGNQPQHF. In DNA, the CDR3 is TGTGCCAGCACTTACGGGGGCAATCAGCCCCAGCATTTT.

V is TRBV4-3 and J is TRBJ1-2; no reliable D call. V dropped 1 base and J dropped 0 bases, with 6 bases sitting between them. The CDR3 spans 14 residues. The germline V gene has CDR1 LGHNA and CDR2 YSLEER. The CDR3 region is CASSQGYTNYGYTF. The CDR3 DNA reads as TGCGCCAGCAGCCAAGGGTATACTAACTATGGCTACACCTTC.

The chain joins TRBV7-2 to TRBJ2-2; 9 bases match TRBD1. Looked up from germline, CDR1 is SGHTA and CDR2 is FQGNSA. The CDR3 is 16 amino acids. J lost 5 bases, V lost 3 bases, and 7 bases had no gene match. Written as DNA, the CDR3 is TGTGCCAGCAGCTTGCAGCTAGGACAGGGGACCGGGGAGCTGTTTTTT. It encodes CASSLQLGQGTGELFF. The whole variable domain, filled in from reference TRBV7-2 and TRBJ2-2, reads GAGVSQSPSNKVTEKGKDVELRCDPISGHTALYWYRQSLGQGLEFLIYFQGNSAPDKSGLPSDRFSAERTGGSVSTLTIQRTQQEDSAVYLCASSLQLGQGTGELFFGEGSRLTVL.

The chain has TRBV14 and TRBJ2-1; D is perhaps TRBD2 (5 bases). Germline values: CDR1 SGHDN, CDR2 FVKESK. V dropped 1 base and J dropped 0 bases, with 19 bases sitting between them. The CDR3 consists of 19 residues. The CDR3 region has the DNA TGTGCCAGCAGCCAAGGAGTAAAACCAAAAGGGAGCTCCTACAATGAGCAGTTCTTC. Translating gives CASSQGVKPKGSSYNEQFF.

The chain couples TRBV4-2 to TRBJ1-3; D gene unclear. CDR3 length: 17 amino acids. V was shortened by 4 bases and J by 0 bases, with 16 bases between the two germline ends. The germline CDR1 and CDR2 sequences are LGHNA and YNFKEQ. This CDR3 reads CASSPSATPASGNTIYF. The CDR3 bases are TGTGCCAGCAGCCCCTCAGCGACTCCCGCCTCTGGAAACACCATATATTTT.

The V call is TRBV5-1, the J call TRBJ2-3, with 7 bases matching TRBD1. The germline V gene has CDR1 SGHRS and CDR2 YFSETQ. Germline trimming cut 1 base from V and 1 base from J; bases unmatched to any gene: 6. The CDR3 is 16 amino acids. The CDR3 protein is CASSLRQTGRTDTQYF. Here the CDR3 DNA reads TGCGCCAGCAGCTTGAGGCAGACAGGGCGCACAGATACGCAGTATTTT. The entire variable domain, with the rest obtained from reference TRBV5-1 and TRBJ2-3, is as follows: KAGVTQTPRYLIKTRGQQVTLSCSPISGHRSVSWYQQTPGQGLQFLFEYFSETQRNKGNFPGRFSGRQFSNSRSEMNVSTLELGDSALYLCASSLRQTGRTDTQYFGPGTRLTVL.

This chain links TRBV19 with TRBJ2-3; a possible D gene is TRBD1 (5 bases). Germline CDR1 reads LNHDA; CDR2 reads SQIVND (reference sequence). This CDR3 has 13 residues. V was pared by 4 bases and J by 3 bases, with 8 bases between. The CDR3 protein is CASSRGYTDTQYF. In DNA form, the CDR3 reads TGTGCCAGTAGTAGGGGCTATACAGATACGCAGTATTTT.

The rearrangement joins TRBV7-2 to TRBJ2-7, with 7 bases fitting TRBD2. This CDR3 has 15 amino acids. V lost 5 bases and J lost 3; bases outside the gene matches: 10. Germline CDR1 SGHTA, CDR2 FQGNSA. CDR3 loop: CASSPSASGRYEQYF. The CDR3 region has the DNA TGTGCCAGCAGCCCGTCGGCTAGCGGCCGCTACGAGCAGTACTTC.

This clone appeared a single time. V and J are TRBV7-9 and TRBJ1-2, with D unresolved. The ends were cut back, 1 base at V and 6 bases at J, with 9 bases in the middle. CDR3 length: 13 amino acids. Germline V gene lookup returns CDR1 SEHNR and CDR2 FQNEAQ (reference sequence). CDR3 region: CASSLEGGNGYTF. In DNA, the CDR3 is TGTGCCAGCAGCTTAGAGGGCGGAAATGGCTACACCTTC.

The CDR3 loop is CACGIDTGELFF. The CDR3 nucleotides read TGTGCCTGCGGGATCGACACCGGGGAGCTGTTTTTT. J is TRBJ2-2 and V is TRBV30, with D maybe TRBD2 (5 bases). Germline V lookup: CDR1 GTSNPN, CDR2 SVGIG (reference sequence). The V end was cut by 6 bases, the J end by 3 bases, with 8 bases between. CDR3 length: 12 amino acids.

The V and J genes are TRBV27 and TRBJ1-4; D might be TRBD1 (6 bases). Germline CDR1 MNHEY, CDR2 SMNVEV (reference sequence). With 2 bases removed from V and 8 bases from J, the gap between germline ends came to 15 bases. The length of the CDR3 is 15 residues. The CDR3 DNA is TGTGCCAGCAGTTTAACTTGGCAGGGGAGGGAAAAACTGTTTTTT. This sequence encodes CASSLTWQGREKLFF.

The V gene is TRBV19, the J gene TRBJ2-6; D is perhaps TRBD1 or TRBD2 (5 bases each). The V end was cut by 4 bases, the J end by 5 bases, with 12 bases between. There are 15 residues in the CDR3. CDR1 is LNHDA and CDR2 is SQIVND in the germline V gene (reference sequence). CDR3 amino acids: CASSRGSGRANVLTF. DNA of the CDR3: TGTGCCAGTAGTAGGGGGTCGGGGAGGGCCAACGTCCTGACTTTC.

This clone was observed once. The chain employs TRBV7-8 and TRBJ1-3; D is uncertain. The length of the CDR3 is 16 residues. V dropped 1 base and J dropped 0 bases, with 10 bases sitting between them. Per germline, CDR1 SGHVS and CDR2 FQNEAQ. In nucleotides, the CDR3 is TGTGCCAGCAGCTTAGAAATACCCGCCTCTGGAAACACCATATATTTT. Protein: CASSLEIPASGNTIYF.

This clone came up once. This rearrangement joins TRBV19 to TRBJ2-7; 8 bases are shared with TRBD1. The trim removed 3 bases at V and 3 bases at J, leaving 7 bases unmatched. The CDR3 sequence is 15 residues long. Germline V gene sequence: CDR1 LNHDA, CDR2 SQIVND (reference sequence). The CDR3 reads CASSMRTGHNYEQYF. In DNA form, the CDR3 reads TGTGCCAGTAGTATGAGGACAGGGCATAACTACGAGCAGTACTTC.

The CDR3 region is CASSQVTDNGAQYF. The CDR3 bases are TGCGCCAGCAGCCAAGTAACCGATAATGGTGCGCAGTATTTT. This chain links TRBV4-1 with TRBJ2-3; D unclear. CDR1 is MGHRA, CDR2 YSYEKL, per germline. Trimming stripped 1 base from V and 10 bases from J, with 15 bases between. This CDR3 spans 14 amino acids.

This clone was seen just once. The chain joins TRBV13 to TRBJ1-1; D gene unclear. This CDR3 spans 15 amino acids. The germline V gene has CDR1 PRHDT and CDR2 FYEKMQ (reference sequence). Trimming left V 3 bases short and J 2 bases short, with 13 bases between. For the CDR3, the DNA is TGTGCCAGCAGCTTCCGGGGAGGGTTTAACACTGAAGCTTTCTTT. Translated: CASSFRGGFNTEAFF.

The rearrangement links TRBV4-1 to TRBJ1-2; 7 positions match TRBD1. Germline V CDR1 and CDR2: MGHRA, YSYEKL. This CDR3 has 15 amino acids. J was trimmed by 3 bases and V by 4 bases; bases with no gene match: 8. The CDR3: CASSPGGYGDYGYTF. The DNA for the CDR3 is TGCGCCAGCAGCCCAGGGGGGTATGGGGACTATGGCTACACCTTC.